The entry below gives a single TCR beta chain sequence along with its context. This CDR3 region has 11 residues. The V end lost 1 base, the J end lost 9 bases, and 9 bases lay between the germline ends. In germline, CDR1 is DFQATT, CDR2 SNEGSKA (reference sequence). Produced via immunoSEQ multiplex PCR; TCRdb's table is partial and in-frame only. The table has about 250,000 clones, approximately 83% seen once. The data stem from a study of blood T cell repertoires in COVID-19. The overall study: Sources were T cells, B-cell-depleted T cells, or PBMCs; the material itself was cDNA or gDNA.

The sequenced sample consisted of peripheral blood. V usage is TRBV20-1 and J usage is TRBJ1-1; D call uncertain. The TCR originated in an elderly man with acute or convalescent COVID-19. CDR3 coding DNA: TGCAGTGCTAGAGTTGAGCTAAAAGCTTTCTTT. Its protein product is CSARVELKAFF.